The entry that follows covers one TCR beta chain sequence. The record originates from a study of monozygotic twins with inflammatory bowel disease. This CDR3 is built from 14 residues. The germline gives CDR1 LGHDT, CDR2 YNNKEL (reference sequence). UMIs bearing a 6-nucleotide sample barcode were added through template switching. Following a re-call of the 5' RACE reads, TCRdb has one entry per CDR3 protein and lacks DNA. In total, the table holds approximately 400,000 distinct CDR3 sequences. The chain links TRBV3-1 to TRBJ2-3. The receptor's source is a human donor with ulcerative colitis or Crohn's disease, or a healthy co-twin of an affected twin (not recorded which). The material sequenced was blood. This CDR3 is CASSRRGFTDTQYF.